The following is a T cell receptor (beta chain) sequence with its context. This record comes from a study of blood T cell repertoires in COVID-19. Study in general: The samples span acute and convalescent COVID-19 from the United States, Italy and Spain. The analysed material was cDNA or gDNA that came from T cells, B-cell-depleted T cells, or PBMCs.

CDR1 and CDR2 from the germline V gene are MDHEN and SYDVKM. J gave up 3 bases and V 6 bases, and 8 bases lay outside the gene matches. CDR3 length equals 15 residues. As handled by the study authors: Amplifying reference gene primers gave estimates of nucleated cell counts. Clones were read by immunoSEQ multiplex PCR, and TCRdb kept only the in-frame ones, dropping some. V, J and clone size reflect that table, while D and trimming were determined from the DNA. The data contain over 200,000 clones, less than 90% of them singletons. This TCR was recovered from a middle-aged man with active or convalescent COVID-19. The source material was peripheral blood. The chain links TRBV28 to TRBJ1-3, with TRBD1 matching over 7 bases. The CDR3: CASRPTGANGNTIYF. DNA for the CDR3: TGTGCCAGCAGGCCCACAGGGGCGAATGGAAACACCATATATTTT.